The T cell receptor beta chain under discussion was sequenced for a study of shared clonotypes between healthy human individuals (dated by TCRdb to the early 2020s). About the study as a whole: A couple of women and a few men aged 18 to 49 years were included in the cohort. Different laboratories and diverse techniques were used to prepare libraries and sequence TCR repertoires, to increase sequencing depth and limit assay-specific biases. Between about 0.85 and 9.5 billion PBMCs per donor were obtained by leukapheresis. To estimate repertoire size and how much clonotypes are shared between individuals, the study performed deep sequencing of blood TCR repertoires from about five healthy adults. For each donor, three plates each were used for CD4 naive and CD4 memory, two plates were used for CD8 naive, and one plate was used for CD8 memory. Overall results and qualifications from the work: Rarefaction of sorted-subset datasets indicated incomplete sequencing despite the large sequencing depth. Across four donors, approximately 4.6% of naive CD4, more than 3% of naive CD8, 2.3% of memory CD4, and 0.3% to 0.45% of memory CD8 clonotypes were shared. Pairwise subsampling led to the expectation that sequencing depth would affect the degree of clonotype sharing among donors. Larger estimated clonotype richness was generally found for naive subsets than for memory subsets. Because the study included a small number of donors, the genetic and exposure-history diversity represented was limited. Compared with non-shared clonotypes, the clonotypes found in all four sorted-subset donors had higher generation probabilities. Only blood was sampled, and tissue TCR repertoires likely differ from those in blood.

Using the deep immunoSEQ assay, TCR CDR3 regions were amplified from genomic DNA by multiplex PCR. Genomic DNA extracted from each cell subset was distributed evenly over all wells of several immunoSEQ 96-well plates, and each plate served as one replicate. For sorted subsets, approximately 200 ng of genomic DNA, equivalent to some 30,000 T cell genomes, went into each replicate PCR. Purified libraries were quantified with a Qubit 3.0 fluorometer, sized on a Bioanalyzer 2100, and re-quantified with the KAPA Library Quantification kit. Every immunoSEQ 96-well plate was sequenced on a separate single-read 150-cycle Illumina NextSeq 550 flow cell. Per the source publication's procedure: Because the immunoSEQ output included only junctional sequences and no quality scores, the filtering could not be the same as the filtering used for full-length reads. To assign V/J genes and CDR3, sequences were annotated against IMGT germline references using PyIR, a Python wrapper for IgBLAST v1.9. Any read was removed if the V/J assignment was weak (E-value above 1e-6), the CDR3 was missing, or the read contained stop codons, out-of-frame junctions, or ambiguous translated residues. V3J clonotypes were defined by identical inferred V gene, J gene, and CDR3 amino acid sequence. To compute the percentage overlap between repertoires, the number of shared unique clonotypes was divided by the size of the smaller repertoire. Three approaches were used to assess repertoire richness: RTK rarefaction, the Chao1 estimator, and Recon v2.1 estimates of unobserved clonotypes. For all TCRbeta clonotypes obtained by the gDNA method from a handful of donors, generation probabilities were computed with OLGA. This immuneACCESS table, as held by TCRdb, lists in-frame sequences with V and J called but not all clones. Of the missing ones, under half trace to an unresolved V gene in checked studies; the others have no known cause. V and J calls plus clone size are reproduced from that table; the DNA served to infer D and trimming. This sample lists about 690,000 clones; 90% were detected once. The top ten hold 30% to 35% of the sample.

Concerning this clone itself: No antigen is known for it. The sample holds no much larger clone one base away, and base qualities are not on file.

The CDR3 sequence holds 15 residues, the cysteine and phenylalanine included. Only the CDR3 portion is preserved as DNA: 45 bases, with reading frame beginning at the first base. The germline V end is reduced by 4 bases and the J end by 2 bases; junction bases left unmatched: 4. The germline V gene provides CDR1 SGDLS and CDR2 YYNGEE. Healthy HIV-negative adults with no recently reported acute infections or vaccinations were included as donors. Every donor was a Caucasian adult living in Nashville, Tennessee, USA. The CD8 memory samples were a combination of magnetically selected CD45RO+ cells and CCR7-negative CD45RA+ effector memory (TemRA) cells. Blood was obtained by leukapheresis, after which PBMCs were separated by Ficoll-Histopaque density gradient centrifugation and cryopreserved in liquid nitrogen vapor phase. Analytical flow cytometry was used to check the purity and quantity of each magnetically sorted T cell population. Genomic DNA was isolated from every sorted fraction and measured by UV absorbance on a Nanodrop 2000c.

Recombination linked TRBV9 to TRBJ2-7, with 12 bases in between that match TRBD1. The sequenced material came from memory CD8+ T cells from PBMCs. The cell subset or site label corresponds to: CD45RO+ cells pooled with CCR7-negative TemRA cells. This TCR came from a man aged 18 to 30 in good health. Some clones in this sample may be carry-over from other donors' samples. The CDR3 sequence is CASSPGTGGAYEQYF. In nucleotides, the sequence is TGTGCCAGCAGCCCCGGGACAGGGGGCGCCTACGAGCAGTACTTC.